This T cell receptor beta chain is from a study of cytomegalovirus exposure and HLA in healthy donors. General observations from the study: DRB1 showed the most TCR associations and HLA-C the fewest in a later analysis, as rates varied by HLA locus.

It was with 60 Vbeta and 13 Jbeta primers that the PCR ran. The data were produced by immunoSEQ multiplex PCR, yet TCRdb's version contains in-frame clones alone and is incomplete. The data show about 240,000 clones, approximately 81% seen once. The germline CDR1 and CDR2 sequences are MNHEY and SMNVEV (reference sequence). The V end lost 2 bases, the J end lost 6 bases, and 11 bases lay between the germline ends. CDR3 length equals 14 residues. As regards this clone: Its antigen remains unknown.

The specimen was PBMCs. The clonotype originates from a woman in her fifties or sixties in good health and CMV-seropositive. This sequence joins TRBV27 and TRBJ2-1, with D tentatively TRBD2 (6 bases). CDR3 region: CASSLRREGNEQFF. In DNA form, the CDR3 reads TGTGCCAGCAGTTTAAGGCGGGAAGGCAATGAGCAGTTCTTC.